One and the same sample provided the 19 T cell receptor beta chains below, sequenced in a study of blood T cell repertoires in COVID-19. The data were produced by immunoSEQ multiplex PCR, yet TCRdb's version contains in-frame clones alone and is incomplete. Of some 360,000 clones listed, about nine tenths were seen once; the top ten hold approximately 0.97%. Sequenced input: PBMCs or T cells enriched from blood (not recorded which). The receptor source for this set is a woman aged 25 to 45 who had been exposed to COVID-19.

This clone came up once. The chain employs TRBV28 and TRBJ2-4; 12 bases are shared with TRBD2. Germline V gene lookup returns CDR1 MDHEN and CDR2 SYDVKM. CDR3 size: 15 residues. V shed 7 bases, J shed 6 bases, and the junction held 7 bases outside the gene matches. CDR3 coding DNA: TGTGCCAGCACCACCTCGGGACTAGCGGGAAACATTCAGTACTTC. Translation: CASTTSGLAGNIQYF.

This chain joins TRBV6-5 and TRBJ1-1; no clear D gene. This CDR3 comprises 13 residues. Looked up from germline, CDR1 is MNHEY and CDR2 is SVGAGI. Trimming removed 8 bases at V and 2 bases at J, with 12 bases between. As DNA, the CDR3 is TGTGCCAGCGTCCAACAGCTTAACACTGAAGCTTTCTTT. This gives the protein CASVQQLNTEAFF.

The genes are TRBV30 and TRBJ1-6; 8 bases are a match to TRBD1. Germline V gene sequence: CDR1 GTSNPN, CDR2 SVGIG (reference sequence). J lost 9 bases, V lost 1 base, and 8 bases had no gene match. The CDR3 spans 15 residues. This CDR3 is CAWSAYDRGGSPLHF. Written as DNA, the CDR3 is TGTGCCTGGAGTGCATACGACAGGGGCGGTTCACCCCTCCACTTT.

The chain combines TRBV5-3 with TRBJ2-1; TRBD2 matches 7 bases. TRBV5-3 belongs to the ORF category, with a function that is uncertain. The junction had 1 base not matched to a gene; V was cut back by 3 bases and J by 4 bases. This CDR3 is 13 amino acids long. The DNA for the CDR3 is TGTGCCAGAAGCTGGCGGGGGTACAATGAGCAGTTCTTC. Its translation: CARSWRGYNEQFF.

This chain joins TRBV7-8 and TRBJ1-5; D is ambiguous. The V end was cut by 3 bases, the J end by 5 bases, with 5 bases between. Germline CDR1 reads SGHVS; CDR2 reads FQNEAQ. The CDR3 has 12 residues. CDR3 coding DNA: TGTGCCAGCAGCTTCCGGGATCAGCCCCAGCATTTT. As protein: CASSFRDQPQHF.

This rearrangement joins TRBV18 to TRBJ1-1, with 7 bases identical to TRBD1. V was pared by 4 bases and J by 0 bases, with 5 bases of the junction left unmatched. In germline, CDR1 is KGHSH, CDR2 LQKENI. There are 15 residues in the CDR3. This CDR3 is CASSLGQVLNTEAFF. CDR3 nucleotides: TGTGCCAGCTCACTCGGACAGGTTCTGAACACTGAAGCTTTCTTT.

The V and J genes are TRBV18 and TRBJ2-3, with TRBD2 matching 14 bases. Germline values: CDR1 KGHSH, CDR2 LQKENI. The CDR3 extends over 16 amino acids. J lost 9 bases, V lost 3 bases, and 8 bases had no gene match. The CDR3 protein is CASSPPGLAGEGTQYF. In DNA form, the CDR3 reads TGTGCCAGCTCACCGCCGGGACTAGCGGGAGAAGGGACGCAGTATTTT.

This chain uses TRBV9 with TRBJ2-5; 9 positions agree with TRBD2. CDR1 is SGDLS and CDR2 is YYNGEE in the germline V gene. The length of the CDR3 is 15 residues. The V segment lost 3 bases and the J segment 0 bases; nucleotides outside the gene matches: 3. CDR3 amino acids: CASSGSGRYQETQYF. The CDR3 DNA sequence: TGTGCCAGCAGCGGGAGCGGGAGGTACCAAGAGACCCAGTACTTC.

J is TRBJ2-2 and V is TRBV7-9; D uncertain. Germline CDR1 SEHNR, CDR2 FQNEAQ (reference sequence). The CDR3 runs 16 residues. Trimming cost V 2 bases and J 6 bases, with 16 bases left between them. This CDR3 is CASSLPSFGGPGELFF. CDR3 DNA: TGTGCCAGCAGCTTACCTTCGTTCGGTGGGCCCGGGGAGCTGTTTTTT.

The CDR3 DNA reads TGCGCCAGCAGTGACCATTCCGGGAATTCACCCCTCCACTTT. Translation gives CASSDHSGNSPLHF. The chain employs TRBV10-1 and TRBJ1-6; D call uncertain. Between the trimmed V and J ends, which lost 3 bases and 7 bases, there was a span of 10 bases. This CDR3 region has 14 residues. The germline V gene has CDR1 WNHNN and CDR2 SYGVQD (reference sequence).

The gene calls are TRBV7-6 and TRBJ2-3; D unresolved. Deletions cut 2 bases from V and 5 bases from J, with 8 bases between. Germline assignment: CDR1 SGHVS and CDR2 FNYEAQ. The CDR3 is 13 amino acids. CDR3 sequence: CASSLSPQDTQYF. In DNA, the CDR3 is TGTGCCAGCAGCTTATCCCCACAAGATACGCAGTATTTT.

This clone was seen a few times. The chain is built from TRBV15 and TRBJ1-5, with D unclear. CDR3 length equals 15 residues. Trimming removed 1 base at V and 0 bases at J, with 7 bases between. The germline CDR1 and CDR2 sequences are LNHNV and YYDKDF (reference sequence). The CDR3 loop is CATSRAVTSNQPQHF. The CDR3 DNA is TGTGCCACCAGCAGAGCAGTTACTAGCAATCAGCCCCAGCATTTT. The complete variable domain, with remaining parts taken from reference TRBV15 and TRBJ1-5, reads DAMVIQNPRYQVTQFGKPVTLSCSQTLNHNVMYWYQQKSSQAPKLLFHYYDKDFNNEADTPDNFQSRRPNTSFCFLDIRSPGLGDTAMYLCATSRAVTSNQPQHFGDGTRLSIL.

This chain's CDR3 is CATVQGRGKNIQYF. Written as DNA, the CDR3 is TGTGCCACCGTACAGGGGAGAGGCAAAAACATTCAGTACTTC. V and J are TRBV2 and TRBJ2-4; 7 positions agree with TRBD1. In germline, CDR1 is SNHLY, CDR2 FYNNEI. V shed 10 bases, J shed 3 bases, and the junction held 9 bases outside the gene matches. This CDR3 contains 14 residues.

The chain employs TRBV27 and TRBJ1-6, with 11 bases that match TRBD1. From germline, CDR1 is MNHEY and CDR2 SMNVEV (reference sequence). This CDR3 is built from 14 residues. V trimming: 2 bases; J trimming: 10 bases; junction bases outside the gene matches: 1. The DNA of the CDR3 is TGTGCCAGCAGTTTACGGACAGGGGGCTCACCCCTCCACTTT. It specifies CASSLRTGGSPLHF.

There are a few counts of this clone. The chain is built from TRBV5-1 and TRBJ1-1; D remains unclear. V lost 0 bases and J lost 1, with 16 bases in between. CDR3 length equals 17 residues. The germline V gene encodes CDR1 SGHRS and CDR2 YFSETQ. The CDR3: CASSLALRAAQNTEAFF. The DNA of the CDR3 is TGCGCCAGCAGCTTGGCGTTGCGGGCGGCTCAGAACACTGAAGCTTTCTTT.

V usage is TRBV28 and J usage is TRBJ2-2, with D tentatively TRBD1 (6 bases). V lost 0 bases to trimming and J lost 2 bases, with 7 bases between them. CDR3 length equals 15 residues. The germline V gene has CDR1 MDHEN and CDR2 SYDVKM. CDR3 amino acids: CASSLWTGNTGELFF. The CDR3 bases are TGTGCCAGCAGTTTATGGACAGGAAACACCGGGGAGCTGTTTTTT.

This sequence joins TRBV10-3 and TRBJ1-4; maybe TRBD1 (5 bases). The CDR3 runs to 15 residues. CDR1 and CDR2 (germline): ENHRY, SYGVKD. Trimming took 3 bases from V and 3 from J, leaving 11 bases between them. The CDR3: CAISDSGGANEKLFF. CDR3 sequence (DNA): TGTGCCATCAGTGACTCAGGAGGGGCTAATGAAAAACTGTTTTTT.

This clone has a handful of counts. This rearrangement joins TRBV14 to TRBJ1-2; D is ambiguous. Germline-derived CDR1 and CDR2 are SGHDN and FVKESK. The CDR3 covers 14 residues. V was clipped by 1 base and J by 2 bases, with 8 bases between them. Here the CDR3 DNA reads TGTGCCAGCAGCCAAGGGGCAGGAAACTATGGCTACACCTTC. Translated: CASSQGAGNYGYTF.

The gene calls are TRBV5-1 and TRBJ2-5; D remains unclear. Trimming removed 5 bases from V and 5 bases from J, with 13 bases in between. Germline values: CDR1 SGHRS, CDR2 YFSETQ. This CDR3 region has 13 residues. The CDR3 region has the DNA TGCGCCAGCAGGGATGGGTCACAGGAGACCCAGTACTTC. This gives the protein CASRDGSQETQYF.